This T cell receptor beta chain is drawn from a study of breast tumors, draining lymph nodes, adjacent tissues. Axillary draining lymph nodes of breast cancer patients supplied the node samples. TCRdb analysed the multiplex PCR reads with MiXCR anew, one entry per CDR3 protein. This sample carries under 250,000 distinct CDR3 sequences, 32% of them seen once, and the ten largest clones take just over 1.4%. This clonotype has ten or more counts. Its antigen remains unidentified. V was clipped by 4 bases and J by 4 bases, with 11 bases between them. CDR1 and CDR2 (germline): GTSNPN, SVGIG (reference sequence). CDR3 length: 14 residues. Study outcomes and limitations: Tumor and nontumor repertoires were significantly more similar in luminal-like than in basal-like breast cancer. That most tumor T cells come from lymph nodes remained unproven. Tumors had less TCR diversity than lymph nodes, more than nontumor tissue.

This clonotype was sampled from a female donor with breast cancer. Some clones in this sample may be carry-over from other donors' samples. V usage is TRBV30 and J usage is TRBJ2-6; maybe TRBD1 (5 bases). Specimen: axillary lymph node tissue. This chain's CDR3 is CAWTPPGGANVLTF. CDR3 nucleotide sequence: TGTGCCTGGACTCCCCCAGGGGGGGCCAACGTCCTGACTTTC.